A selection of T cell receptor beta chains follows, all from one sample in a study of control samples from healthy donors and cancer patients. Here immunoSEQ multiplex PCR was the method, and the copy in TCRdb shows in-frame clones only, minus some. The sample includes about 170,000 clones, 90% to 95% seen only once; the top ten take about 1.6%. Specimen: blood. These receptor sequences come from a woman aged 25 to 39 in good health. CDR3s include the opening cysteine and the closing phenylalanine or tryptophan. The order of the fields is D gene, V gene, clone size, J gene, CDR3 DNA, CDR3 protein. The D gene is left open where the match is weak. The listing skips clone size in some rows; elsewhere it reads once, few, many or a size class.

>TRBD1|TRBV15|-|TRBJ1-1
TGTGCCACCAGCACCGGACAGGGTGAAGCTTTCTTT
CATSTGQGEAFF
>-|TRBV5-1|-|TRBJ2-3
TGCGCCAGCAGCTTGGCAGGGGCCGGCACAGATACGCAGTATTTT
CASSLAGAGTDTQYF
>TRBD1|TRBV4-2|-|TRBJ1-5
TGTGCCAGCAGCCAAGATGGGAGGGGGCGCATTCAGCCCCAGCATTTT
CASSQDGRGRIQPQHF
>TRBD2|TRBV5-1|-|TRBJ2-1
TGCGCCAGCAGTCCCGGACTAGCGGCCTACAATGAGCAGTTCTTC
CASSPGLAAYNEQFF
>TRBD1|TRBV28|once|TRBJ1-2
TGTGCCAGCAGTCTACAGGGGGCGTTCTATGGCTACACCTTC
CASSLQGAFYGYTF
>-|TRBV28|-|TRBJ2-2
TGTGCCAGCAGTTTGCAGACCGGGGAGCTGTTTTTT
CASSLQTGELFF
>-|TRBV4-1|-|TRBJ2-1
TGCGCCAGCAGCCAAGACCCCGGACGGAGCTCCTACAATGAGCAGTTCTTC
CASSQDPGRSSYNEQFF
>-|TRBV20-1|few|TRBJ1-1
TGCAGTGCTAGAGGGAACACTGAAGCTTTCTTT
CSARGNTEAFF
>-|TRBV2|-|TRBJ1-6
TGTGCCAGCAGTGAAAGTAATTCACCCCTCCACTTT
CASSESNSPLHF
>TRBD2|TRBV5-6|-|TRBJ2-1
TGTGCCAGCAGCTTGGACACTAGCGGGAGATGGGATGAGCAGTTCTTC
CASSLDTSGRWDEQFF
>-|TRBV13|-|TRBJ1-1
TGTGCCAGCAGCTCCGCAATCAGGGAGAGAGACACTGAAGCTTTCTTT
CASSSAIRERDTEAFF
>-|TRBV18|-|TRBJ1-1
TGTGCCAGCTCACCAGGGCGGGGCACTGAAGCTTTCTTT
CASSPGRGTEAFF
>-|TRBV6-2/TRBV6-3|-|TRBJ1-2
TGTGCCAGCAGTTACCTGGGGCGGAGCGGCTACACCTTC
CASSYLGRSGYTF
>-|TRBV3-1/TRBV3-2|-|TRBJ1-1
TGTGCCAGCAGCCAAGGGCAACTCATGAACACTGAAGCTTTCTTT
CASSQGQLMNTEAFF
>-|TRBV6-5|-|TRBJ2-2
TGTGCCAGCAGTTATCGAACCGGGGAGCTGTTTTTT
CASSYRTGELFF
>-|TRBV7-2|-|TRBJ2-7
TGTGCCAGCAGCTTAGTCTTAGCGGACTACGAGCAGTACTTC
CASSLVLADYEQYF
>-|TRBV6-2/TRBV6-3|-|TRBJ2-2
TGTGCCAGCAGTTACGGGTCCCACGGGGAGCTGTTTTTT
CASSYGSHGELFF
>-|TRBV19|-|TRBJ1-1
TGTGCCAGTAACGGGCGGGCGAACACTGAAGCTTTCTTT
CASNGRANTEAFF
>-|TRBV18|-|TRBJ2-7
TGTGCCAGCTCACCATCACAGGAGCAGTACTTC
CASSPSQEQYF
>-|TRBV10-2|-|TRBJ1-1
TGCGCCAGCAGTGGGGAGGGGCGCGACACTGAAGCTTTCTTT
CASSGEGRDTEAFF
>-|TRBV27|-|TRBJ1-2
TGTGCCAGCAGTTTAAGGTCAGGGGTGGTTTATGGCTACACCTTC
CASSLRSGVVYGYTF
>TRBD2|TRBV27|-|TRBJ2-1
TGTGCCAGCAGTTCGAGCGGGAGGGCCCATGAGCAGTTCTTC
CASSSSGRAHEQFF
>TRBD2|TRBV19|-|TRBJ2-7
TGTGCCAGTAGTAGGACTAGCGGGGCCTACGAGCAGTACTTC
CASSRTSGAYEQYF
>TRBD2|TRBV3-1/TRBV3-2|once|TRBJ2-5
TGTGCCAGCAGCCAAGACCCGACTACTAGCGGGAGATCAGAGACCCAGTACTTC
CASSQDPTTSGRSETQYF
>TRBD1|TRBV5-1|-|TRBJ2-3
TGCGCCAGCAAACGACAGGGGGCGAAAGATACGCAGTATTTT
CASKRQGAKDTQYF
>-|TRBV6-5|-|TRBJ2-7
TGTGCCAGCAAAGGACTATCCTACGAGCAGTACTTC
CASKGLSYEQYF
>TRBD1|TRBV6-6|-|TRBJ1-2
TGTGCCAGCAGTTTCGGACAGGCGAACTATGGCTACACCTTC
CASSFGQANYGYTF
>TRBD1|TRBV7-3|-|TRBJ1-2
TGTGCCAGCAGCTCTCCGGGACAGGGGAGCTATGGCTACACCTTC
CASSSPGQGSYGYTF
>TRBD1|TRBV18|-|TRBJ1-2
TGTGCCAGCTCACCACCGGGACAGGGAACCTATGGCTACACCTTC
CASSPPGQGTYGYTF
>-|TRBV7-9|-|TRBJ2-7
TGTGCCAGCAGCTTAGATACACGACCACCCTACGAGCGGTACTTC
CASSLDTRPPYERYF
>-|TRBV5-1|-|TRBJ2-3
TGCGCCAGCAGCTTGCCCAATCCTACAGATACGCAGTATTTT
CASSLPNPTDTQYF
>-|TRBV24-1|-|TRBJ2-1
TGTGCCACCAGTGAACCGGACATCAATGAGCAGTTCTTC
CATSEPDINEQFF
>-|TRBV7-9|-|TRBJ2-1
TGTGCCAGCAGCCCGGACAGCAATGAGCAGTTCTTC
CASSPDSNEQFF
>-|TRBV5-4|-|TRBJ1-2
TGTGCCAGCACCCGGACGGGAGCTAACTATGGCTACACCTTC
CASTRTGANYGYTF
>-|TRBV5-1|-|TRBJ2-1
TGCGCCAGCAGCTTGGCTAGCTCCTACAATGAGCAGTTCTTC
CASSLASSYNEQFF
>-|TRBV4-3|-|TRBJ1-2
TGCGCCAGCAGCCAAGCGGGGGCGCGGAGTGGCTACACCTTC
CASSQAGARSGYTF
>-|TRBV3-1/TRBV3-2|-|TRBJ1-6
TGTGCCAGCAGCCAAGGACGGACAGTGGGGTCACCCCTCCACTTT
CASSQGRTVGSPLHF
>-|TRBV5-5|-|TRBJ1-1
TGTGCCAGCAGCTTGCGCCAAGGGGGAGCTTTCTTT
CASSLRQGGAFF
>-|TRBV24-1|-|TRBJ1-2
TGTGCCACCAGTAAGGCTAACTATGGCTACACCTTC
CATSKANYGYTF
>-|TRBV11-3|-|TRBJ2-3
TGTGCCAGCAGCTTAGGTTGGGGCACAGATACGCAGTATTTT
CASSLGWGTDTQYF
>TRBD1|TRBV19|-|TRBJ2-7
TGTGCCAGTAGTGTGGACAGGGGGAGGGAGCAGTACTTC
CASSVDRGREQYF
>-|TRBV2|-|TRBJ2-1
TGTGCCAGCAACTACAATGAGCAGTTCTTC
CASNYNEQFF
>-|TRBV4-1|-|TRBJ1-5
TGCGCCAGCAGCCAAATAGGGGTCGGCAATCAGCCCCAGCATTTT
CASSQIGVGNQPQHF
>-|TRBV19|-|TRBJ2-4
TGTGCCAGTAGTCCCCCAATAGCCAAAAACATTCAGTACTTC
CASSPPIAKNIQYF
>TRBD2|TRBV4-1|-|TRBJ2-7
TGCGCCAGCAGCCGCCGACTAGCGGGGGACTACGAGCAGTACTTC
CASSRRLAGDYEQYF
>-|TRBV30|-|TRBJ1-3
TGTGCCTGGACCCCAGCCGGAAACACCATATATTTT
CAWTPAGNTIYF
>-|TRBV7-6|-|TRBJ2-5
TGTGCCAGCAGCTTATCGCCGCAGGGACAAGAGACCCAGTACTTC
CASSLSPQGQETQYF
>-|TRBV19|-|TRBJ1-5
TGTGCCAGTAGTATCTCGTCCCGGAATAGCAATCAGCCCCAGCATTTT
CASSISSRNSNQPQHF